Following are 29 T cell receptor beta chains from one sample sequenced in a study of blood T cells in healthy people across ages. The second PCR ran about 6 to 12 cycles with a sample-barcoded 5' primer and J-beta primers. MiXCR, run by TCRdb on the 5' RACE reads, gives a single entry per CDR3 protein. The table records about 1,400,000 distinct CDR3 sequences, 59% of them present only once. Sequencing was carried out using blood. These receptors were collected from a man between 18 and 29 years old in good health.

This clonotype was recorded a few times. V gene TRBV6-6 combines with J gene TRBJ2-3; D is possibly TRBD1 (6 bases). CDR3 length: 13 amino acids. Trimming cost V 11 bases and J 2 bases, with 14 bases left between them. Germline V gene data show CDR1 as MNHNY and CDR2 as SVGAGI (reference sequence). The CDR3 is CAGQTGLTDTQYF. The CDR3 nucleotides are TGTGCCGGACAGACAGGACTCACAGATACGCAGTATTTT.

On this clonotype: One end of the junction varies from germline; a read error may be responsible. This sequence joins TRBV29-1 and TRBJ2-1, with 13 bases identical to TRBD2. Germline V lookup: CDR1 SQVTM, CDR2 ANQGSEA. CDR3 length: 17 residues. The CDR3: CSAEDQTSGRYFNEQFF. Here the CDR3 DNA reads TGCAGCGCTGAAGATCAGACTAGCGGGAGGTATTTTAATGAGCAGTTCTTC.

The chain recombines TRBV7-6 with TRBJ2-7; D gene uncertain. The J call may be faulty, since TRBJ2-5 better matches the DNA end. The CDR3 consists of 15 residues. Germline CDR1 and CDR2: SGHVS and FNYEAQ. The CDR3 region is CASSLEGRPQETQYF. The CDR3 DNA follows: TGTGCCAGCAGCTTAGAGGGTCGGCCTCAAGAGACCCAGTACTTC.

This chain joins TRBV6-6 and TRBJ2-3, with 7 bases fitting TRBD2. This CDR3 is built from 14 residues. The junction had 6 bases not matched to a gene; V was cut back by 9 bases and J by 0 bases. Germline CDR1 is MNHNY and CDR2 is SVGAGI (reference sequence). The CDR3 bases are TGTGCCAGTTGGGACTACCTAAGCACAGATACGCAGTATTTT. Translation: CASWDYLSTDTQYF.

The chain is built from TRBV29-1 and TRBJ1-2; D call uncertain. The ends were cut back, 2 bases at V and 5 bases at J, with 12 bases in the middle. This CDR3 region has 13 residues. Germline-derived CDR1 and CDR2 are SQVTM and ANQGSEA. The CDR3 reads CSVESRGLYGYTF. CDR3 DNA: TGCAGCGTTGAAAGCCGGGGATTATATGGCTACACCTTC.

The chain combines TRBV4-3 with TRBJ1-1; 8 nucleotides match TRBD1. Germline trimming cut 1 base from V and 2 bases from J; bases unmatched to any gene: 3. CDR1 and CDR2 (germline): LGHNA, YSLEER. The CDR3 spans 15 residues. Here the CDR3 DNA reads TGCGCCAGCAGCCAAGTGACAGGGGTCAACACTGAAGCTTTCTTT. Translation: CASSQVTGVNTEAFF.

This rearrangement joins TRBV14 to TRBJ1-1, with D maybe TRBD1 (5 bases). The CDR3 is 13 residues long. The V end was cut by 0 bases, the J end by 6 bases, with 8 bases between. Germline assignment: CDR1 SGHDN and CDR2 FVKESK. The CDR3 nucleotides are TGTGCCAGCAGCCAAGATCAGGGCCCTGAAGCTTTCTTT. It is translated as CASSQDQGPEAFF.

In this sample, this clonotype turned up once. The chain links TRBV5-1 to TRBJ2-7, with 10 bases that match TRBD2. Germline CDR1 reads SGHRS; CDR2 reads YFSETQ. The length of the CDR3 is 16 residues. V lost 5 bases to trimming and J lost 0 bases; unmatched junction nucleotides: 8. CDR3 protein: CASSPSAGGVSYEQYF. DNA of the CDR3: TGCGCCAGCAGTCCATCAGCGGGAGGGGTCTCCTACGAGCAGTACTTC.

The CDR3 DNA reads as TGTGCCAGCAGTGAATTAATAGCGGGACAAGGAGAAGAGACCCAGTACTTC. This codes for CASSELIAGQGEETQYF. This chain uses TRBV25-1 with TRBJ2-7; 8 bases match TRBD2. The closer fit of TRBJ2-5 to the DNA end suggests the J call may be wrong. Germline V gene lookup returns CDR1 MGHDK and CDR2 SYGVNS. The CDR3 contains 17 residues.

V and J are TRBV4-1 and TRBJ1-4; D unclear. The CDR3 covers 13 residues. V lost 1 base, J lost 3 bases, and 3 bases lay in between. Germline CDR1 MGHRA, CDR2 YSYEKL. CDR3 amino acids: CASSQVPNEKLFF. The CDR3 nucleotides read TGCGCCAGCAGCCAAGTACCTAATGAAAAACTGTTTTTT.

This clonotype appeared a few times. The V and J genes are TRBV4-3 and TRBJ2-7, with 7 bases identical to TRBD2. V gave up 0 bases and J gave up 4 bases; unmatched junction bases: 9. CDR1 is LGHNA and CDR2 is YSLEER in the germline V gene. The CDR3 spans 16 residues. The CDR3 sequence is CASSQDRGGGEYEQYF. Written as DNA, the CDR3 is TGCGCCAGCAGCCAAGATAGGGGTGGGGGGGAGTACGAGCAGTACTTC.

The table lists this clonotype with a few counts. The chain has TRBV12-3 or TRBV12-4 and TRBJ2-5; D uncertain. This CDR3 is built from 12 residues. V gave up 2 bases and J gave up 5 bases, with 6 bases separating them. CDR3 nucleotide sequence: TGTGCCAGCAGTTTAACTCTGGAGACCCAGTACTTC. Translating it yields CASSLTLETQYF.

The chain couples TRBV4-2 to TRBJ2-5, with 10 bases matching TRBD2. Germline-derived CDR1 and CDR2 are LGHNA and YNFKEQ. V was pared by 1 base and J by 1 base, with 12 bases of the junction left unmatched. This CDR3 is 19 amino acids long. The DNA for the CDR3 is TGTGCCAGCAGCCAAGGTTTAGGCCTAGCGGGGGCAAGCCAAGAGACCCAGTACTTC. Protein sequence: CASSQGLGLAGASQETQYF.

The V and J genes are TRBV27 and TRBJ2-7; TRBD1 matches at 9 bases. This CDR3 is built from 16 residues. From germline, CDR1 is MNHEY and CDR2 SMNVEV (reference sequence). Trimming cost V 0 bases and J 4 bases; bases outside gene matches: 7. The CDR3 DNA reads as TGTGCCAGCAGTTTATCGGAGCGGGACAGGGCTTACGAGCAGTACTTC. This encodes CASSLSERDRAYEQYF.

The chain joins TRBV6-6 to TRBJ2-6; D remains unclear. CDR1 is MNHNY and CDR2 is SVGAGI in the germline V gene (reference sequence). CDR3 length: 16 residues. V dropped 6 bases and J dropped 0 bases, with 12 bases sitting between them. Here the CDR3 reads CASSPSLFSGANVLTF. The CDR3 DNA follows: TGTGCCAGCAGCCCCTCCTTGTTCTCTGGGGCCAACGTCCTGACTTTC.

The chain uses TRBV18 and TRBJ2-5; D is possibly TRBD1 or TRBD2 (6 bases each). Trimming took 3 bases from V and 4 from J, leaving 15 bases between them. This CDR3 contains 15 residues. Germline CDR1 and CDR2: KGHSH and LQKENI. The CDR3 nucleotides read TGTGCCAGCTCACCCCGGGGGCTGAAGGTAGAGACCCAGTACTTC. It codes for CASSPRGLKVETQYF.

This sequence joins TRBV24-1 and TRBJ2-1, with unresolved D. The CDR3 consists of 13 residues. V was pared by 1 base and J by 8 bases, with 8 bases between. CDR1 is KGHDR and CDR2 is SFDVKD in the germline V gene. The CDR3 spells CATSDLFGDEQFF. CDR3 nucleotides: TGTGCCACCAGTGATTTATTTGGCGATGAGCAGTTCTTC.

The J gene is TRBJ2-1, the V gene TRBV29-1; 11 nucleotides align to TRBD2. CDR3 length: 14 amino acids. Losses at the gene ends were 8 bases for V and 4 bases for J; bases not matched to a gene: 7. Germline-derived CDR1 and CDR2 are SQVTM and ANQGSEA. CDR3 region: CSLPTSGRYNEQFF. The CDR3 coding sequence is TGCAGCCTACCTACTAGCGGGAGATACAATGAGCAGTTCTTC.

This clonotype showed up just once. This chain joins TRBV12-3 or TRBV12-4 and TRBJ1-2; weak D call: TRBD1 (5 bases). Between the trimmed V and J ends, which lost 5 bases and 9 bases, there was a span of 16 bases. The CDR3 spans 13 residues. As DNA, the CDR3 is TGTGCCAGCAGTCGGAGGACATCTCAAAGCTACACCTTC. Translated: CASSRRTSQSYTF.

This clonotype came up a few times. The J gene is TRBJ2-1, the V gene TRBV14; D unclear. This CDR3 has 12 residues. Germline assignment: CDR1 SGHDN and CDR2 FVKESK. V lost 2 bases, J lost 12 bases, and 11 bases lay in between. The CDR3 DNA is TGTGCCAGCAGCCAACAAAATGGGCTGCAGTTCTTC. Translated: CASSQQNGLQFF.

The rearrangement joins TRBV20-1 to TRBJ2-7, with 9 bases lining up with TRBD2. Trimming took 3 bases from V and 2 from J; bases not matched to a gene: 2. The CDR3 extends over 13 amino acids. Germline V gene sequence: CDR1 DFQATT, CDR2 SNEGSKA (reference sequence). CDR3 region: CSARRGGTYEQYF. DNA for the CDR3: TGCAGTGCTAGGCGGGGGGGGACCTACGAGCAGTACTTC.

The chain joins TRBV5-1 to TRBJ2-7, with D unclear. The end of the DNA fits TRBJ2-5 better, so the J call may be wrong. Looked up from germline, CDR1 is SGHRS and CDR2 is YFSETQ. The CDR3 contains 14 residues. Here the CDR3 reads CASSLDGSGETQYF. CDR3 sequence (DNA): TGCGCCAGCAGCTTAGACGGTAGTGGGGAGACCCAGTACTTC.

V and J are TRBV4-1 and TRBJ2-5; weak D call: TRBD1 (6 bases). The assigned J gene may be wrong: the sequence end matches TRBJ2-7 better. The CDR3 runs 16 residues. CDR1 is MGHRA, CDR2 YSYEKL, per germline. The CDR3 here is CASSQDPANRVGEQYF. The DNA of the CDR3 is TGCGCCAGCAGCCAAGATCCCGCAAACAGGGTGGGCGAGCAGTACTTC.

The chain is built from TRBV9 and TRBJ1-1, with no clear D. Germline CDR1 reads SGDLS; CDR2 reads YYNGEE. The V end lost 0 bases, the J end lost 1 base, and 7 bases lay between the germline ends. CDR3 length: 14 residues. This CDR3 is CASSVVIGNTEAFF. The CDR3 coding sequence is TGTGCCAGCAGCGTAGTGATAGGGAACACTGAAGCTTTCTTT.

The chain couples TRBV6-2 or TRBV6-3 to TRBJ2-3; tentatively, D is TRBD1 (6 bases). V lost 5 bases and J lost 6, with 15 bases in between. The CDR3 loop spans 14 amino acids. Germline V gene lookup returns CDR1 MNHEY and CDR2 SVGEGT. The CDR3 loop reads CASSQGQSWDTQYF. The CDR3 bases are TGTGCCAGCAGTCAAGGACAGTCATGGGATACGCAGTATTTT.

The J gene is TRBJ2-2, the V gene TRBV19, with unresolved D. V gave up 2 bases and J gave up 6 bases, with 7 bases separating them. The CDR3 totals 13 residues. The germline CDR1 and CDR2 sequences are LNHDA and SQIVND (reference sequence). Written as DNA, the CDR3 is TGTGCCAGTAGTATAAGTAGTTCCGGGGAGCTGTTTTTT. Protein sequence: CASSISSSGELFF. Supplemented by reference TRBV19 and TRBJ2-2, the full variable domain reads DGGITQSPKYLFRKEGQNVTLSCEQNLNHDAMYWYRQDPGQGLRLIYYSQIVNDFQKGDIAEGYSVSREKKESFPLTVTSAQKNPTAFYLCASSISSSGELFFGEGSRLTVL.

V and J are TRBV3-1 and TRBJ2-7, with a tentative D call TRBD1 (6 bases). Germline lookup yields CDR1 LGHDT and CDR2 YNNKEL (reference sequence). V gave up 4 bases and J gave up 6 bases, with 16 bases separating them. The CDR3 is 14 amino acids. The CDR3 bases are TGTGCCAGCAGCCGGACAGCCCAGGTCCTCGAGCAGTACTTC. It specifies CASSRTAQVLEQYF.

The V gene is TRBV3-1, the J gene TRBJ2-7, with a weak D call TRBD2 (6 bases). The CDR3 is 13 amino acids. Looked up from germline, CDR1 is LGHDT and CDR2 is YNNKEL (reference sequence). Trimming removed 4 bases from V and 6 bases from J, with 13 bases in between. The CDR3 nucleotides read TGTGCCAGCAGCCCGCTGCGGGACTGCGAGCAGTACTTC. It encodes CASSPLRDCEQYF.

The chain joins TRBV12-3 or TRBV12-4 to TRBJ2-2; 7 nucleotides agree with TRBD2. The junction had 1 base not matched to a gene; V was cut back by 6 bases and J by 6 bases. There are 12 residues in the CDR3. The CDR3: CASSTSAGELFF. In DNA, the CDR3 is TGTGCCAGCAGCACTAGCGCCGGGGAGCTGTTTTTT.